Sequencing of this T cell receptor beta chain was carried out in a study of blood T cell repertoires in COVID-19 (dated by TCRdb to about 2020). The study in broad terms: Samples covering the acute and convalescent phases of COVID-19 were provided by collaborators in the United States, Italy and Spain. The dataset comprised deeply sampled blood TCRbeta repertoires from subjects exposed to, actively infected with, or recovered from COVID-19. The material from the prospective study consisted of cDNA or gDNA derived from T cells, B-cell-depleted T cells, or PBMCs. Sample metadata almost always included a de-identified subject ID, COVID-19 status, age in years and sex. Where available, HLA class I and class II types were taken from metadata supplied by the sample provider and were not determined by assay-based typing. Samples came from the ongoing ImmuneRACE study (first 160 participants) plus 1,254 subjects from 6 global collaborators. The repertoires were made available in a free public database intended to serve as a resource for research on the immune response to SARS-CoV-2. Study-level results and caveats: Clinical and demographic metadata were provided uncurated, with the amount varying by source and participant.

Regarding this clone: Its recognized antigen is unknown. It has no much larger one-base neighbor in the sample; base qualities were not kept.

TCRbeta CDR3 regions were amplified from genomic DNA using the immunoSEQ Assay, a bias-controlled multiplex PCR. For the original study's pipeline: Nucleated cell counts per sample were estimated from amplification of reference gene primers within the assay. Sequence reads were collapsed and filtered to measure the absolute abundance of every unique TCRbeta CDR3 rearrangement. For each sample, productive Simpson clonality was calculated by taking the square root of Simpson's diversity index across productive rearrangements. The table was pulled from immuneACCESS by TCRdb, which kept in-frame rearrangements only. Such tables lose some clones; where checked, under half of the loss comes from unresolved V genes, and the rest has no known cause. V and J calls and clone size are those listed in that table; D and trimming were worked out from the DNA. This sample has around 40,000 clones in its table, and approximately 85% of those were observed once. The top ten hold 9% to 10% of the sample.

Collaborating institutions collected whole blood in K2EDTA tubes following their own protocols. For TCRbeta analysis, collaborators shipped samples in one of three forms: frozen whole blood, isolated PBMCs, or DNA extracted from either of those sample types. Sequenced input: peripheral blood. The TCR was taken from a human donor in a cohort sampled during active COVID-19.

CDR3 sequence: CASSNTPLGGYNEQFF. The DNA sequence is as follows: TGTGCCAGCAGCAACACTCCGCTGGGAGGCTACAATGAGCAGTTCTTC. The V and J segments used are TRBV9 and TRBJ2-1; TRBD2 is a weak D gene call, 6 bases matching. The germline V gene gives CDR1 as SGDLS and CDR2 as YYNGEE. The CDR3 numbers 16 residues from cysteine through phenylalanine. Left in the record is the CDR3 DNA by itself, 48 bases read in frame from the first base. V sheds 4 bases and J sheds 3 bases, leaving 17 bases between their ends. Beyond the CDR3, the reference TRBV9 and TRBJ2-1 genes provide the residues; the full variable domain reads: DSGVTQTPKHLITATGQRVTLRCSPRSGDLSVYWYQQSLDQGLQFLIQYYNGEERAKGNILERFSAQQFPDLHSELNLSSLELGDSALYFCASSNTPLGGYNEQFFGPGTRLTVL.